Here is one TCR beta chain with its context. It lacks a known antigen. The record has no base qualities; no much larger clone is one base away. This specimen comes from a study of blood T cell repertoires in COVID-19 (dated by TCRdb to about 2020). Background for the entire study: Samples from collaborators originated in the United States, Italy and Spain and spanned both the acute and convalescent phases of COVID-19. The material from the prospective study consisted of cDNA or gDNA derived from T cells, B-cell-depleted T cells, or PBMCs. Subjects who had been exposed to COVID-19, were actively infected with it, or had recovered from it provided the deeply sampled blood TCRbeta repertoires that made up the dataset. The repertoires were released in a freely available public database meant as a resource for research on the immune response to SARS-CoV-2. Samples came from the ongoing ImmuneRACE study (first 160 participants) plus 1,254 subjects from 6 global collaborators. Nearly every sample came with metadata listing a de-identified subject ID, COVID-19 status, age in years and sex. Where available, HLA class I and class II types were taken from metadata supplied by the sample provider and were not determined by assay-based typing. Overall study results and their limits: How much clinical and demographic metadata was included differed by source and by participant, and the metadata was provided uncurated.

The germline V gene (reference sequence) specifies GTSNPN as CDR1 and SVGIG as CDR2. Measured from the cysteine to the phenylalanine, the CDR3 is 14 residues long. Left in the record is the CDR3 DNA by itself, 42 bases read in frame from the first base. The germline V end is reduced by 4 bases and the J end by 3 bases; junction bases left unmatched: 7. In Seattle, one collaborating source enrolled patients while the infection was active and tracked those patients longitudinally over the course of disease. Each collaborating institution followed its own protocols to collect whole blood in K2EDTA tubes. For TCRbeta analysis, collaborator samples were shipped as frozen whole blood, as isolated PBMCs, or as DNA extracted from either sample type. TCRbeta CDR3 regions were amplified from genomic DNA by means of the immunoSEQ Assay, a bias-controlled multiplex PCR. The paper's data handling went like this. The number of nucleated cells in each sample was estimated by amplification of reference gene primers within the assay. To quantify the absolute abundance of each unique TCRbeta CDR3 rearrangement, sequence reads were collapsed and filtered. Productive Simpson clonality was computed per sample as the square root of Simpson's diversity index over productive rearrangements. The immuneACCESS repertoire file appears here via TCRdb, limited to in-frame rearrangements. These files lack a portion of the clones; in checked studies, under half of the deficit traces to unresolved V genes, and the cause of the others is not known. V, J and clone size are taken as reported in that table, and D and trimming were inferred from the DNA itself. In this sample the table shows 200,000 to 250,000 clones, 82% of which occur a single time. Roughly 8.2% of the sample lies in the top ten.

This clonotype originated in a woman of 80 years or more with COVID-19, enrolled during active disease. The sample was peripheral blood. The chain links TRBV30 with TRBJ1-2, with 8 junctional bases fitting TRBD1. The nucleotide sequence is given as TGTGCCTGGACTAGGACAGGGAGTTACTATGGCTACACCTTC. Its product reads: CAWTRTGSYYGYTF.